This T cell receptor (beta chain) was identified in a study of CD4+ T cells in melanoma (dated by TCRdb to the early 2020s). The study in broad terms: The study investigated neoantigen-specific CD4+ T cells in human melanoma. On the study overall, not on this receptor specifically: The report described a correlation between neoantigen-specific CD4+ T cells and the function of CD8+ T cells, macrophages and B cells. Diverse differentiation states were reported to be shown by neoantigen-specific CD4+ T cells in melanoma.

Donors were patients with melanoma. Library preparation used the immunoSEQ multiplex PCR assay. Drawn from immuneACCESS, this table holds only the in-frame rearrangements with V and J called that TCRdb kept. Clones are partly lost; checked studies trace under half to an unresolved V gene and leave the rest unexplained. For this sample the table gives about 140,000 clones, of which 85% to 95% were detected only once. More than 1.5% of the sample is in the top ten clones. Turning to this clone: The specificity of this receptor is unknown. Base qualities are not provided; no much larger clone lies one nucleotide away.

Per the germline V gene (reference sequence), LNHNV is the CDR1 and YYDKDF is the CDR2. The CDR3 has 15 amino acids, counting the end cysteine and phenylalanine. CDR3 DNA is the only sequence kept; it has 45 bases, read in frame from the first base. Relative to germline, V is 5 bases shorter and J is 5 bases shorter, with 19 bases between their ends. This TCR came from a human donor with melanoma. The rearranged segments are TRBV15 and TRBJ2-7, with a weak D call of TRBD1 (5 bases match). In nucleotides, the sequence is TGTGCCACCAGCTCCCTTACAGGCCCTCGGGACGAGCAGTACTTC. It translates to CATSSLTGPRDEQYF.